The rows below give T cell receptor beta chains drawn from one sample of a study of blood T cell repertoires in COVID-19. Data came from immunoSEQ multiplex PCR; TCRdb stores just in-frame clones and leaves some out. Seen here are 140,000 to 150,000 clones, approximately 80% observed once, and the top ten hold 15% to 20%. The sequenced material came from peripheral blood. The receptors originated from a man aged 50 to 60 with acute or convalescent COVID-19. CDR3s leave out the opening cysteine and the closing phenylalanine or tryptophan. The size of a clone is reported for some rows only, either as once, few or many, or as a class for expanded clones.

j_call | v_call | clone_size | cdr3_aa
TRBJ2-5 | TRBV5-1 | once | ASSRDRAEETQY
TRBJ1-4 | TRBV6-1 | - | ASSDPGGNEKLF
TRBJ1-2 | TRBV9 | - | ASSVAGGGYGYT
TRBJ2-7 | TRBV7-2 | - | ASSYRDTSYEQY
TRBJ1-3 | TRBV28 | - | ASREQGALGNTIY
TRBJ1-2 | TRBV27 | - | ASSSRPEANYGYT
TRBJ1-1 | TRBV19 | - | ATWTGGWTEAF
TRBJ1-5 | TRBV5-1 | few | ASSLGVSNQPQH
TRBJ1-2 | TRBV11-2 | - | ASSPTGGNYGYT
TRBJ1-1 | TRBV5-4 | - | ASSGAATVNTEAF
TRBJ1-1 | TRBV4-1 | - | ASSPTFNIGSRAF
TRBJ1-1 | TRBV5-1 | - | ASSSHQGNTEAF
TRBJ2-7 | TRBV27 | - | ASSYAGGNNEQY
TRBJ2-2 | TRBV24-1 | - | ATSDFGGTIGELF
TRBJ2-5 | TRBV11-2 | once | ASSSSGGAETQY
TRBJ1-1 | TRBV11-2 | - | ASAFSGQRNTEAF
TRBJ2-1 | TRBV5-4 | - | ASSLVGQNNEQF
TRBJ2-2 | TRBV6-5 | once | ASSYSRGARTGELF
TRBJ2-2 | TRBV4-2 | - | ASSQGGVNTGELF
TRBJ2-2 | TRBV10-1 | - | ASSQGFNTGELF
TRBJ2-5 | TRBV7-6 | - | ASSLIGAQSNQETQY
TRBJ1-4 | TRBV9 | - | ASSVGQGASSTNEKLF
TRBJ2-4 | TRBV10-1 | - | ASSEFLAGDSIQY
TRBJ1-1 | TRBV27 | - | ASSLSGGAGAF
TRBJ1-4 | TRBV9 | - | ASSVERGREKLF
TRBJ1-5 | TRBV4-1 | - | ASSQNPGQGAFQPQH
TRBJ1-3 | TRBV2 | - | ASKPQGTSSGNTIY
TRBJ1-3 | TRBV30 | - | AWDRGPTDTIY
TRBJ2-3 | TRBV14 | - | ASSQDRVPDTQY
TRBJ2-5 | TRBV7-8 | few | ASSANRMQETQY
TRBJ1-5 | TRBV28 | - | ASAFHLSNQPQH
TRBJ2-5 | TRBV6-2/TRBV6-3 | - | ASSSGVYGSQETQY
TRBJ2-7 | TRBV12-2 | - | ASRLLAANYEQY
TRBJ1-2 | TRBV19 | - | ASQRGAFDYGYT
TRBJ2-2 | TRBV18 | - | ASSPLPWGREEGELF
TRBJ1-1 | TRBV5-1 | - | ASSLGQGTAKAF
TRBJ2-1 | TRBV19 | - | ASSAWTKSYNEQF
TRBJ2-3 | TRBV19 | - | ATSGLRGQADTQY
TRBJ1-2 | TRBV6-5 | - | ASSRWLQTNYGYT
TRBJ1-6 | TRBV12-3/TRBV12-4 | - | ASRADRGSPLH
TRBJ1-3 | TRBV28 | - | ASRPPAGISSGNTIY
TRBJ2-2 | TRBV2 | - | ASSVERGGGTGELF
TRBJ2-7 | TRBV6-5 | - | ASSRQGLGEQY
TRBJ2-1 | TRBV5-1 | once | ASRIGTEDSNEQF
TRBJ1-2 | TRBV15 | - | ATSSDQGFYGYT
TRBJ1-1 | TRBV2 | - | ASSPGTGGAGGAF
TRBJ1-5 | TRBV10-2 | - | ASSEVVGGYQPQH
TRBJ1-2 | TRBV5-1 | - | ASSGTGVGGYT
TRBJ2-1 | TRBV5-4 | - | ASSLRRQAGNSYNEQF
TRBJ2-4 | TRBV5-1 | - | ASSQNPGGIQY
TRBJ1-4 | TRBV20-1 | - | SARQGEVLF
TRBJ1-5 | TRBV6-5 | - | VLGEGGQPQH
TRBJ2-1 | TRBV30 | - | AWSAGTSGGTEF